The 12 T cell receptor beta chains given below trace back to one sample, sequenced in a study of T cell responses to AZD1222 COVID-19 vaccine. Measured with immunoSEQ multiplex PCR; TCRdb has only the in-frame clones, and not every one. The sample lists 130,000 or so clones, approximately 91% occurring once. Sequencing used peripheral blood, obtained 28 days after the second AZD1222 dose. Every receptor here comes from an adult who received the AZD1222 COVID-19 vaccine.

The chain has TRBV2 and TRBJ1-1, with 8 bases fitting TRBD1. Germline V gives CDR1 SNHLY, CDR2 FYNNEI. CDR3 size: 13 residues. CDR3 in DNA: TGTCCCTCGAGGGGACAGGTGAACACTGAAGCTTTCTTT. This codes for CPSRGQVNTEAFF.

The sample holds one count of this clone. The V call is TRBV7-3, the J call TRBJ2-2; TRBD2 agrees at 15 bases. The J segment lost 3 bases and the V segment lost 5 bases, leaving 16 bases of the junction unmatched. The CDR3 is 21 residues long. Germline V gives CDR1 SGHTA, CDR2 FQGTGA. This CDR3 reads CASSQYPSGLAGGSDTGELFF. CDR3 DNA: TGTGCCAGCAGCCAATACCCCTCCGGACTAGCGGGAGGGTCAGACACCGGGGAGCTGTTTTTT.

In its sample, this clone was seen a few times. The chain recombines TRBV5-1 with TRBJ2-2; D gene uncertain. V was shortened by 0 bases and J by 3 bases, with 9 bases between the two germline ends. From germline, CDR1 is SGHRS and CDR2 YFSETQ. CDR3 length: 15 amino acids. CDR3 sequence reads: CASSLGLSDTGELFF. Written as DNA, the CDR3 is TGCGCCAGCAGCTTGGGACTTTCCGACACCGGGGAGCTGTTTTTT.

V gene TRBV9 combines with J gene TRBJ2-7; 9 bases fit TRBD2. The CDR3 sequence is 14 residues long. The J segment lost 6 bases and the V segment lost 4 bases, leaving 8 bases of the junction unmatched. Germline V gene lookup returns CDR1 SGDLS and CDR2 YYNGEE. Written as DNA, the CDR3 is TGTGCCAGCAGCCTGGGCGGGAGGGCCTCCGAGCAGTACTTC. This gives the protein CASSLGGRASEQYF. Full variable domain (remainder filled in from reference TRBV9 and TRBJ2-7): DSGVTQTPKHLITATGQRVTLRCSPRSGDLSVYWYQQSLDQGLQFLIQYYNGEERAKGNILERFSAQQFPDLHSELNLSSLELGDSALYFCASSLGGRASEQYFGPGTRLTVT.

The chain employs TRBV30 and TRBJ2-5; 10 positions match TRBD2. Germline trimming cut 2 bases from V and 2 bases from J; bases unmatched to any gene: 5. This CDR3 has 15 amino acids. Germline values: CDR1 GTSNPN, CDR2 SVGIG (reference sequence). CDR3 coding DNA: TGTGCCTGGAGTAGAGGGACTAGCGTTCAAGAGACCCAGTACTTC. Protein sequence: CAWSRGTSVQETQYF.

V usage is TRBV2 and J usage is TRBJ1-5; D might be TRBD1 (5 bases). The CDR3 extends over 14 amino acids. Trimming pared 3 bases from V and 5 bases from J, leaving 11 bases between. Germline assignment: CDR1 SNHLY and CDR2 FYNNEI. The CDR3 DNA follows: TGTGCCAGCAGTGACACAGGAGGGGATCAGCCCCAGCATTTT. It specifies CASSDTGGDQPQHF. Full variable domain (rest looked up from reference TRBV2 and TRBJ1-5): EPEVTQTPSHQVTQMGQEVILRCVPISNHLYFYWYRQILGQKVEFLVSFYNNEISEKSEIFDDQFSVERPDGSNFTLKIRSTKLEDSAMYFCASSDTGGDQPQHFGDGTRLSIL.

The CDR3 bases are TGTGCCAGCAGTTACTCGTCCGGGGCAGGAGGCTACACCTTC. Translation gives CASSYSSGAGGYTF. The J gene is TRBJ1-2, the V gene TRBV6-5; tentative D call: TRBD1 (5 bases). Germline V CDR1 and CDR2: MNHEY, SVGAGI. V lost 0 bases and J lost 8, with 13 bases in between. This CDR3 has 14 residues.

The rearrangement links TRBV3-1 (or the pseudogene TRBV3-2) to TRBJ2-1, with TRBD2 matching over 7 bases. In germline, CDR1 is LGHDT, CDR2 YNNKEL (reference sequence). This CDR3 spans 15 amino acids. After removal of 4 bases from V and 3 bases from J, the junction contained 6 bases not matched to a gene. CDR3 loop: CASSRREPLYNEQFF. CDR3 nucleotide sequence: TGTGCCAGCAGCCGGCGGGAGCCCCTCTACAATGAGCAGTTCTTC.

The chain employs TRBV2 and TRBJ2-6; D is possibly TRBD1 (6 bases). The length of the CDR3 is 16 residues. V lost 6 bases and J 3 bases, leaving 15 bases between the germline ends. Per the germline V gene, CDR1 is SNHLY and CDR2 is FYNNEI. The chain's CDR3 is CASRKGQGYGANVLTF. CDR3 in DNA: TGTGCCAGCAGGAAGGGGCAGGGGTATGGGGCCAACGTCCTGACTTTC.

The rearrangement uses TRBV9 and TRBJ2-3; D ambiguous. The CDR3 is made up of 13 amino acids. The germline gives CDR1 SGDLS, CDR2 YYNGEE. V was trimmed by 0 bases and J by 2 bases, leaving 4 bases between them. Written as DNA, the CDR3 is TGTGCCAGCAGCGTAGGGCACACAGATACGCAGTATTTT. Its translation: CASSVGHTDTQYF.

The rearrangement links TRBV3-1 (or the pseudogene TRBV3-2) to TRBJ1-5; TRBD1 is a possible D gene (6 bases). This CDR3 has 15 residues. The ends were cut back, 1 base at V and 1 base at J, with 8 bases in the middle. CDR1 LGHDT and CDR2 YNNKEL come from the germline V gene (reference sequence). The CDR3 loop reads CASSQGRGSNQPQHF. Written as DNA, the CDR3 is TGTGCCAGCAGCCAAGGCAGGGGCAGCAATCAGCCCCAGCATTTT.

The chain uses TRBV19 and TRBJ2-5; 11 bases are a match to TRBD2. With 7 bases clipped from V and 5 bases from J, the junction kept 9 bases outside the gene matches. Looked up from germline, CDR1 is LNHDA and CDR2 is SQIVND (reference sequence). This CDR3 contains 15 residues. The CDR3 spells CASTATSGATETQYF. CDR3 bases: TGTGCCAGTACGGCGACTAGCGGGGCTACGGAGACCCAGTACTTC. Supplemented by reference TRBV19 and TRBJ2-5, the full variable domain reads DGGITQSPKYLFRKEGQNVTLSCEQNLNHDAMYWYRQDPGQGLRLIYYSQIVNDFQKGDIAEGYSVSREKKESFPLTVTSAQKNPTAFYLCASTATSGATETQYFGPGTRLLVL.